The clone carrying this T cell receptor beta chain was picked up a small number of times. Study members were between 18 and 89 years old and lived in approximately 25 US regions. Allocation to cohorts depended on clinical history reported by the participants. These data come from a study of blood T cell repertoires in COVID-19. Study as a whole: COVID-19 samples, acute and convalescent, were from the United States, Italy and Spain. Sources were T cells, B-cell-depleted T cells, or PBMCs; the material itself was cDNA or gDNA.

Sequencing was performed with immunoSEQ multiplex PCR; in TCRdb, only in-frame clones are kept and a portion is missing. The sample gives 150,000 or so clones, around 83% of which show up once; 3.6% is in the top ten. The CDR3 runs to 15 residues. Per the germline V gene, CDR1 is SGHAT and CDR2 is FQDESV (reference sequence). Trimming took 2 bases from V and 8 from J, leaving 15 bases between them. The chain combines TRBV11-1 with TRBJ1-4; D possibly corresponds to TRBD1 (5 bases). The source is a woman aged 45 to 65 in a cohort exposed to, infected with or recovered from COVID-19 (not recorded which). Sequencing input: PBMCs or T cells enriched from blood (not recorded which). The CDR3 nucleotides are TGTGCCAGCAGCTTACGCGGGACGCCGAGGGAAAAACTGTTTTTT. Translated, it gives CASSLRGTPREKLFF. Filled out from reference TRBV11-1 and TRBJ1-4, the complete variable domain reads EAEVAQSPRYKITEKSQAVAFWCDPISGHATLYWYRQILGQGPELLVQFQDESVVDDSQLPKDRFSAERLKGVDSTLKIQPAELGDSAMYLCASSLRGTPREKLFFGSGTQLSVL.